Listed below are T cell receptor beta chains from one sample, sequenced in a study of blood T cell repertoires in COVID-19. Sequencing used immunoSEQ multiplex PCR; TCRdb keeps in-frame clones, though not all of them. The table lists approximately 200,000 clones, around 87% of them singletons. The sequencing sample was made of PBMCs or T cells enriched from blood (not recorded which). Receptor source: a woman in her late teens or twenties in a cohort exposed to, infected with or recovered from COVID-19 (not recorded which). The CDR3 runs from the conserved cysteine through the conserved F or W.

v_gene: TRBV2
j_gene: TRBJ2-7
CDR3aa: CASSEAWDSIYF

v_gene: TRBV5-4
j_gene: TRBJ2-1
CDR3aa: CASSLPQGNEQFF

v_gene: TRBV6-5
j_gene: TRBJ2-5
CDR3aa: CASVGTGPQETQYF

v_gene: TRBV4-1
j_gene: TRBJ1-4
CDR3aa: CASSQDIPTGSPNEKLFF

v_gene: TRBV24-1
j_gene: TRBJ2-1
CDR3aa: CATDRGSYNEQFF

v_gene: TRBV7-9
j_gene: TRBJ2-3
CDR3aa: CASSPGLADSTDTQYF

v_gene: TRBV20-1
j_gene: TRBJ1-6
CDR3aa: CSASFQGNSPLHF

v_gene: TRBV5-8
j_gene: TRBJ2-1
CDR3aa: CASSSGVAYNEQFF

v_gene: TRBV7-9
j_gene: TRBJ1-1
CDR3aa: CASSLVRGLDTEAFF

v_gene: TRBV4-1
j_gene: TRBJ1-1
CDR3aa: CASNGEGVTEAFF

v_gene: TRBV11-3
j_gene: TRBJ1-2
CDR3aa: CASSPRGSANYGYTF

v_gene: TRBV10-2
j_gene: TRBJ1-1
CDR3aa: CASRRLGRNTEAFF

v_gene: TRBV18
j_gene: TRBJ1-5
CDR3aa: CASSPVQRGSNQPQHF

v_gene: TRBV10-2
j_gene: TRBJ2-2
CDR3aa: CASREQGNGELFF

v_gene: TRBV6-5
j_gene: TRBJ2-7
CDR3aa: CASSRGQTYEQYF

v_gene: TRBV5-1
j_gene: TRBJ1-1
CDR3aa: CASSSDRPNTEAFF